This record concerns one T cell receptor (beta chain) sequence. Antigen unknown. Time point indicated: cycle 4 day 1 (C4D1), after six to seven weeks of nivolumab. Brentuximab vedotin exposure varied, and every patient relapsed after autologous stem cell transplantation. CD8+ T cells were isolated from thawed PBMCs by magnetic negative selection. Some clones are missing from TCRdb's copy, which holds only in-frame ones; the method was immunoSEQ multiplex PCR. The sample lists about 8,400 clones, 80% to 85% occurring once. This record comes from a study of PD-1 blockade in classical Hodgkin lymphoma. The junction had 9 bases not matched to a gene; V was cut back by 6 bases and J by 4 bases. This CDR3 comprises 15 residues. Per the germline V gene, CDR1 is SNHLY and CDR2 is FYNNEI. Study-wide results and caveats: Possibly reflecting disease activity or prior therapy, repertoire differences have causes that remain undefined. Diversity in CD4+ TCRs, unlike that measured in CD8+ TCRs, had risen significantly by C4D1.

This TCR derives from a human donor with classical Hodgkin lymphoma. The chain joins TRBV2 to TRBJ1-5; 7 bases line up with TRBD1. Sample: CD8+ T cells from blood, taken before the fourth cycle of nivolumab. The CDR3: CASRGDGTENQPQHF. CDR3 sequence (DNA): TGTGCCAGCAGGGGGGATGGGACAGAGAATCAGCCCCAGCATTTT.